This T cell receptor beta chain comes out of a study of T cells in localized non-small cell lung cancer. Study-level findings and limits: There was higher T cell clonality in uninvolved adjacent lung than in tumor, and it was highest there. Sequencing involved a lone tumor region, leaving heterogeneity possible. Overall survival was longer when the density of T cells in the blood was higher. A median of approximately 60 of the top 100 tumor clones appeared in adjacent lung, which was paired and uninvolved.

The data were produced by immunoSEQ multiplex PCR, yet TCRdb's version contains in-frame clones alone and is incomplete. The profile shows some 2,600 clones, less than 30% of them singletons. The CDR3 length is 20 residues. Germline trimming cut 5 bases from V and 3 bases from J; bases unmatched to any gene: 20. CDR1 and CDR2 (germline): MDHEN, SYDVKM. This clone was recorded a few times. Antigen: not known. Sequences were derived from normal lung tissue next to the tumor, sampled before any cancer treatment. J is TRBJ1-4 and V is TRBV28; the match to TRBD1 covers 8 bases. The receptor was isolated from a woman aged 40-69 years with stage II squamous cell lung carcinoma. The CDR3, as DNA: TGTGCCAGCAGTCCCCAGGGGGCAGGGGGCGGTCACGGGGCTAATGAAAAACTGTTTTTT. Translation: CASSPQGAGGGHGANEKLFF.